Listed here are 5 T cell receptor beta chains from one sample, sequenced in a study of T cell repertoires in aging, cancer and after chemotherapy. TRB rearrangements spanning V, D and J were amplified using mixed TRB-A/B primers. TCRdb independently ran MiXCR on the multiplex PCR reads; one entry per CDR3 protein. The sample has 1,500 to 2,000 distinct CDR3 sequences, 45% to 60% seen once. TCR beta rearrangements were amplified from peripheral blood genomic DNA. Sequencing was done on a sample of blood. All receptors derive from a human donor with a blood cancer.

By proportion, this clonotype is hyperexpanded. The chain couples TRBV19 to TRBJ2-1; D may be TRBD1 (6 bases). V was shortened by 2 bases and J by 9 bases, with 14 bases between the two germline ends. The CDR3 contains 14 residues. The V gene's germline CDR1 is LNHDA and CDR2 SQIVND (reference sequence). The CDR3 region has the DNA TGTGCCAGTAGTATAACAGCAAGAGGGGGTGAGCAGTTCTTC. Translating it yields CASSITARGGEQFF. The whole variable domain, filled in from reference TRBV19 and TRBJ2-1, reads DGGITQSPKYLFRKEGQNVTLSCEQNLNHDAMYWYRQDPGQGLRLIYYSQIVNDFQKGDIAEGYSVSREKKESFPLTVTSAQKNPTAFYLCASSITARGGEQFFGPGTRLTVL.

The chain combines TRBV12-3 or TRBV12-4 with TRBJ2-1; D gene ambiguous. Trimming shortened V by 5 bases and J by 6 bases, and 8 bases separated the two germline ends. The CDR3 runs 12 residues. CDR3: CASSPSPNEQFF. The CDR3 DNA follows: TGTGCCAGCAGTCCCTCCCCCAATGAGCAGTTCTTC.

This chain joins TRBV6-5 and TRBJ2-7; 8 nucleotides line up with TRBD1. The CDR3 contains 14 residues. J was trimmed by 3 bases and V by 4 bases; bases with no gene match: 5. The germline V gene has CDR1 MNHEY and CDR2 SVGAGI. DNA of the CDR3: TGTGCCAGCAGTTCGGGACAGGCCTACTACGAGCAGTACTTC. Protein product: CASSSGQAYYEQYF.

The rearrangement links TRBV7-2 to TRBJ2-5; TRBD1 agrees at 7 bases. The trim removed 5 bases at V and 4 bases at J, leaving 7 bases unmatched. Germline CDR1 SGHTA, CDR2 FQGNSA. CDR3 length equals 14 residues. The CDR3 reads CASSRNRGGETQYF. In DNA, the CDR3 is TGTGCCAGCAGCCGGAACAGGGGCGGAGAGACCCAGTACTTC.

This chain connects TRBV10-1 to TRBJ1-4; D unclear. Germline V gene lookup returns CDR1 WNHNN and CDR2 SYGVQD (reference sequence). The ends were cut back, 10 bases at V and 7 bases at J, with 7 bases in the middle. The CDR3 contains 10 residues. CDR3 in DNA: TGCGCCACCGGAGGTGAAAAACTGTTTTTT. Its translation: CATGGEKLFF.